The sequence of this TCR beta chain was determined in a study of post-analysis software for immune sequencing data. Across the whole study: The cohort encompassed relapsing-remitting, secondary progressive and progressive-relapsing multiple sclerosis disease courses. Study-level results: Under the F measure, samples that were prepared in one batch clustered strongly together. Significantly lower normalized Chao1 diversity was seen in multiple sclerosis patients than in controls. Patients carried roughly five TRBV segments more frequently than controls did, and TRBV5-6, TRBV5-1 and TRBV20-1 were among them.

Germline loops: CDR1 SGHVS, CDR2 FQNEAQ. The length of the CDR3 is 14 residues. Each TCR beta cDNA library carried unique molecular identifiers. MiXCR, applied by TCRdb to the PCR reads, yields one record per CDR3 protein. The profile shows about 260,000 distinct CDR3 sequences, about 40% of them singletons. Remarks on this clonotype: Its specificity is unknown. The junction departs from the called germline gene at one end, perhaps through a read error.

The rearrangement links TRBV7-8 to TRBJ1-3; D perhaps matches TRBD1 (5 bases). This sequence was found in a girl between 5 and 17 years old with multiple sclerosis. The sequenced sample consisted of blood. The CDR3 region is CAGSLGTSGNTIYF. CDR3 in DNA: TGTGCCGGCAGCTTAGGGACGTCTGGAAACACCATATATTTT.